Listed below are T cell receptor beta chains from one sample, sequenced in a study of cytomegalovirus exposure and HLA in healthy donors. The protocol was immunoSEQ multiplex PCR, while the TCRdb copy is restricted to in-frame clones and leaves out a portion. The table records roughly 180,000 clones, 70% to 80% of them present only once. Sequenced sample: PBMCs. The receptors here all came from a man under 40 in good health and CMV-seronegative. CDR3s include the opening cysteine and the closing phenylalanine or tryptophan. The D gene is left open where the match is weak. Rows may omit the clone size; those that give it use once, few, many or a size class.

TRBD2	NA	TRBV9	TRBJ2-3	TGTGCCAGCAGCGTAGGTGGCGGGGGTGCAGATACGCAGTATTTT	CASSVGGGGADTQYF
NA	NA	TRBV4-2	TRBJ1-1	TGTGCCAGCAGCCAAGACCTACAGGGATCCCCCGAAGCTTTCTTT	CASSQDLQGSPEAFF
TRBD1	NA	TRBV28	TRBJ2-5	TGTGCCAGCAGTTTTAGGGACAGGCAAGAGACCCAGTACTTC	CASSFRDRQETQYF
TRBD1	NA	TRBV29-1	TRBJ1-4	TGCAGCGTTGGGTGGACAGGGGGCTTTAATGAAAAACTGTTTTTT	CSVGWTGGFNEKLFF
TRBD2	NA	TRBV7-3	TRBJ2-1	TGTGCCAGCAGCCACGGGGGGGCTAGCGGGAGCCGTGAGCAGTTCTTC	CASSHGGASGSREQFF
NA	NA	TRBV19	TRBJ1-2	TGTGCCAGTACGCGGACACAGCAGACTAACTATGGCTACACCTTC	CASTRTQQTNYGYTF
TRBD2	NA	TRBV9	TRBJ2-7	TGTGCCAGCAGCGCCGGGACTAGCGGGGGGACCTACGAGCAGTACTTC	CASSAGTSGGTYEQYF
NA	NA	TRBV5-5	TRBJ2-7	TGTGCCAGCAGCACAGGGCTCGGAGGTAACGAGCAGTACTTC	CASSTGLGGNEQYF
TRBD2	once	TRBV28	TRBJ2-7	TGTGCCAGCAGCACCGGGACTAGTCTCTACGAGCAGTACTTC	CASSTGTSLYEQYF
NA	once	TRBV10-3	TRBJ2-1	TGTGCCATCAGTGAGTCGCAGGGGCCCGGTGAGCAGTTCTTC	CAISESQGPGEQFF
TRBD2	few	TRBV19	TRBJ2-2	TGTGCCAGTAGAGACCTAGCGGGGTTCCCCGGGGAGCTGTTTTTT	CASRDLAGFPGELFF
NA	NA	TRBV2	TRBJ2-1	TGTGCCAGCAGGCCAGGGGTTGAGCAGTTCTTC	CASRPGVEQFF
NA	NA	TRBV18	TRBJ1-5	TGTGCCAGCTCCGGCCAGGGAAGCAATCAGCCCCAGCATTTT	CASSGQGSNQPQHF
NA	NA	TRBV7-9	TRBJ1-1	TGTGCCAGCAGCGAACACCAGATGAACACTGAAGCTTTCTTT	CASSEHQMNTEAFF
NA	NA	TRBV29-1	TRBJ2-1	TGCAGCGTTCCCCTTTCGGGGACAATAGGTGAGCAGTTCTTC	CSVPLSGTIGEQFF
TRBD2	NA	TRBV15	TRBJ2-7	TGTGCCACCAGCAGAGATCGCGGGGGTTCCTACGAGCAGTACTTC	CATSRDRGGSYEQYF
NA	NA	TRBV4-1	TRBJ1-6	TGCGCCAGCAGCCTACAGGGCGTTCGATCACCCCTCCACTTT	CASSLQGVRSPLHF
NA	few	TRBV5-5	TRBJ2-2	TGTGCCAGCAGCTTGGGACAGAACACCGGGGAGCTGTTTTTT	CASSLGQNTGELFF
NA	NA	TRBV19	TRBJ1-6	TGTGCCAGTAGTCCCGAGGCGGTCCGCTCCTATAATTCACCCCTCCACTTT	CASSPEAVRSYNSPLHF
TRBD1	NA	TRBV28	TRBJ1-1	TGTGCCAGCAGTTCTCTGGACAGGGCCCAAGCTTTCTTT	CASSSLDRAQAFF
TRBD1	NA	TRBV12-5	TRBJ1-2	TGTGCTAGTGGTTCCTACAGGGGTCGAACCTATGGCTACACCTTC	CASGSYRGRTYGYTF
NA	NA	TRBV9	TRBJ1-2	TGTGCCAGCAGCGAGCTTCGGGGGACGGTTGGCTACACCTTC	CASSELRGTVGYTF
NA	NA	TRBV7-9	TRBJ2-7	TGTGCCAGCAGCCCGAGGACAGTAAGGTCCTACGAGCAGTACTTC	CASSPRTVRSYEQYF
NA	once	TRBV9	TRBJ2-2	TGTGCCAGCAGCGTAGTCGGACCGGGAGAGGTTAACACCGGGGAGCTGTTTTTT	CASSVVGPGEVNTGELFF
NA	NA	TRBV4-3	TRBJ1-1	TGCGCCAGCAGCCAAGGCCGCGACAGGAAAAACACTGAAGCTTTCTTT	CASSQGRDRKNTEAFF
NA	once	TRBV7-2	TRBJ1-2	TGTGCCAGCAGCCCAGGGGTATACGGCTACACCTTC	CASSPGVYGYTF
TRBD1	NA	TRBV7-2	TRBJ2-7	TGTGCCAGCAGCTTAGCGTCGGCGGCAGGGGGCTTCGAGCAGTACTTC	CASSLASAAGGFEQYF
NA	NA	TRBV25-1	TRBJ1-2	TGTGCCAGCAGTGGCCAGGGCGCATATGGCTACACCTTC	CASSGQGAYGYTF
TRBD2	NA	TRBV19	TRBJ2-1	TGTGCCAGTAGTTTACGGACTAGCGGGAGTGAGCAGTTCTTC	CASSLRTSGSEQFF
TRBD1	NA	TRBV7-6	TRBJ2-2	TGTGCCAGCAGCGACGATCAGGGGGTGTACACCGGGGAGCTGTTTTTT	CASSDDQGVYTGELFF
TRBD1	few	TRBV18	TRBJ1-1	TGTGCCAGCTCACCAACAACGGACAGGGCTACGATGAACACTGAAGCTTTCTTT	CASSPTTDRATMNTEAFF
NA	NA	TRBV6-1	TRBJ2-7	TGTGCCAGCACGGGGAGGCCCTACGAGCAGTACTTC	CASTGRPYEQYF
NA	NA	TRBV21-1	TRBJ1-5	TGTGCCAGGTTACAGGGAGCAGGCCAGCCCCAGCATTTT	CARLQGAGQPQHF
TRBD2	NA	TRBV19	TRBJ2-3	TGTGCCAGTGGGACTAGCGCTAGCACAGATACGCAGTATTTT	CASGTSASTDTQYF
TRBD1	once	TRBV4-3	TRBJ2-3	TGCGCCAGCAGCCAATTGGGACAGGCGTACACAGATACGCAGTATTTT	CASSQLGQAYTDTQYF
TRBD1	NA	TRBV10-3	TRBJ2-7	TGTGCCTCGAGGCGAGACAGGGAGGAGCAGTACTTC	CASRRDREEQYF
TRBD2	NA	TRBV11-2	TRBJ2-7	TGTGCCAGCACCCCGGGGGGTACGAGCTACGAGCAGTACTTC	CASTPGGTSYEQYF
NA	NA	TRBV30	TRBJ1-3	TGTGCCTGGAAAGACACGCAAACACGGAACACCATATATTTT	CAWKDTQTRNTIYF
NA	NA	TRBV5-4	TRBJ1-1	TGTGCCAGCAGCTCGGGACACAACACTGAAGCTTTCTTT	CASSSGHNTEAFF
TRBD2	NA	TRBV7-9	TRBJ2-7	TGTGCCAGCAGCTTAGTAGCGGGAGGCTACGAGCAGTACTTC	CASSLVAGGYEQYF
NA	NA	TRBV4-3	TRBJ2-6	TGCGCCAGCAGCCAAGGCGACTCCCCCTCTGGGGCCAACGTCCTGACTTTC	CASSQGDSPSGANVLTF
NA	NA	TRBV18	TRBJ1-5	TGTGCCAGCTCACAGGGACTGAATCAGCCCCAGCATTTT	CASSQGLNQPQHF
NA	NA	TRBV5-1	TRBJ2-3	TGCGCCAGCAGCCCGCTAGGAGATACGCAGTATTTT	CASSPLGDTQYF